Presented here are 4 T cell receptor beta chains from one specimen sequenced in a study of control samples from healthy donors and cancer patients. The protocol was immunoSEQ multiplex PCR, while the TCRdb copy is restricted to in-frame clones and leaves out a portion. The table lists around 110,000 clones, roughly 93% of them singletons. The specimen was blood. All receptors derive from a man aged 25-40 years in good health.

As concerns this clone: Mismatch with germline at one junction end may stem from a read error. The chain has TRBV5-1 and TRBJ2-5; 8 bases are shared with TRBD2. CDR1 and CDR2 from the germline V gene are SGHRS and YFSETQ. There are 15 residues in the CDR3. CDR3 loop: CARSWAGGAGETQYF. DNA of the CDR3: TGCGCCCGCAGCTGGGCCGGGGGGGCAGGGGAGACCCAGTACTTC.

The chain carries TRBV29-1 and TRBJ2-7; tentatively, D is TRBD1 (5 bases). V was shortened by 6 bases and J by 0 bases, with 6 bases between the two germline ends. CDR1 SQVTM and CDR2 ANQGSEA come from the germline V gene. The CDR3 totals 11 residues. DNA of the CDR3: TGCAGCGTCAGGGACTCCTACGAGCAGTACGTC. Protein sequence: CSVRDSYEQYV.

The chain is built from TRBV7-3 and TRBJ2-5; maybe TRBD2 (7 bases). CDR3 length: 13 residues. V lost 5 bases to trimming and J lost 4 bases, with 11 bases between them. Germline CDR1 SGHTA, CDR2 FQGTGA. CDR3 region: CASSRGGVETQYF. CDR3 nucleotides: TGTGCCAGCAGCCGAGGGGGGGTAGAGACCCAGTACTTC.

The rearrangement links TRBV5-4 to TRBJ1-1; D unresolved. V was clipped by 3 bases and J by 1 base, with 1 base between them. In germline, CDR1 is SGHNT, CDR2 YYREEE (reference sequence). This CDR3 contains 11 residues. CDR3 nucleotides: TGTGCCAGCAGCTCGAACACTGAAGCTTTCTTT. This gives the protein CASSSNTEAFF.